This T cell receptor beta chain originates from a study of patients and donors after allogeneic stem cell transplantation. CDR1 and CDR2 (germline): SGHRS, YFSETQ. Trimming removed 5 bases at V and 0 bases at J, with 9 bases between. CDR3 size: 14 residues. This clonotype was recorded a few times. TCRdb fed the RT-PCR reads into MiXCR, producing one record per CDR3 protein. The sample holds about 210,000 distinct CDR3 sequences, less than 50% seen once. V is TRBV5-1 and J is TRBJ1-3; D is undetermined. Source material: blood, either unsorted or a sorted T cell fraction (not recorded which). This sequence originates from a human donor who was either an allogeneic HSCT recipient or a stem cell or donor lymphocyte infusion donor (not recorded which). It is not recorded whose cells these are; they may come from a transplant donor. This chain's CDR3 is CASRAGNSGNTIYF. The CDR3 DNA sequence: TGCGCCAGCAGGGCGGGGAACTCTGGAAACACCATATATTTT.